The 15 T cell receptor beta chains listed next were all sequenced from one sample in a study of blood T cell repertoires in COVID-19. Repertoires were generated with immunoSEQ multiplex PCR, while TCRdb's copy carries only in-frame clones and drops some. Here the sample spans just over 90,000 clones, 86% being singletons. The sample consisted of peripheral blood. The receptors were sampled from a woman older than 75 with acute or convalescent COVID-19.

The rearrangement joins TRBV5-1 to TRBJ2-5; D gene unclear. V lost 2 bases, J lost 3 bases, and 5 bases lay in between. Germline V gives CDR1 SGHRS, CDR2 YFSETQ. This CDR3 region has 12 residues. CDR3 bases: TGCGCCAGCAGCTTTCAGGAAGAGACCCAGTACTTC. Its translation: CASSFQEETQYF.

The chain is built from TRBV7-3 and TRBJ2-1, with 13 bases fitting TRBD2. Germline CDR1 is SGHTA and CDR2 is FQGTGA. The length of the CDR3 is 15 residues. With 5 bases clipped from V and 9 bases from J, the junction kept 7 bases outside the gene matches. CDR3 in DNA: TGTGCCAGCAGCGCACTAGCGGGGGGGCCCGGTGAGCAGTTCTTC. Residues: CASSALAGGPGEQFF. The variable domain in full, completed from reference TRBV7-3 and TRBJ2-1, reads GAGVSQTPSNKVTEKGKYVELRCDPISGHTALYWYRQSLGQGPEFLIYFQGTGAADDSGLPNDRFFAVRPEGSVSTLKIQRTERGDSAVYLCASSALAGGPGEQFFGPGTRLTVL.

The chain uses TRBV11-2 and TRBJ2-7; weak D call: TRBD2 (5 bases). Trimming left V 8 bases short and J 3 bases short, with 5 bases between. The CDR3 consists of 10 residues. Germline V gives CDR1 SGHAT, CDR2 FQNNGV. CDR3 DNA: TGTGCCAGCGGGAGCTACGAGCAGTACTTC. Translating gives CASGSYEQYF.

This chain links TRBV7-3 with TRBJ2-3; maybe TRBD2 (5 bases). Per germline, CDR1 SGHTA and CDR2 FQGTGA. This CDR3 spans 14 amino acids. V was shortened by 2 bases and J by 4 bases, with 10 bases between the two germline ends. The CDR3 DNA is TGTGCCAGCAGCTTAGGACTCCACTCAGATACGCAGTATTTT. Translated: CASSLGLHSDTQYF.

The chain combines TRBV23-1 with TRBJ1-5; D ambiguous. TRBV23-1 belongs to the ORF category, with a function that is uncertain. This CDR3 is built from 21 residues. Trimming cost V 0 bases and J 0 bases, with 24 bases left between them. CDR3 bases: TGCGCCAGCAGTCAATCGAGTGCCCGGGGAGGGTGCCTCCCTAGCAATCAGCCCCAGCATTTT. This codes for CASSQSSARGGCLPSNQPQHF.

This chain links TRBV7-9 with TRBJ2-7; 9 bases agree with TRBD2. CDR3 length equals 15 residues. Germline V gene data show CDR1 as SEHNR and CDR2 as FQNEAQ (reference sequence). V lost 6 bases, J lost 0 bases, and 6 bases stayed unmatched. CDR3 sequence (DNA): TGTGCCAGCAGTTCCCGAGCGGGGGGCTCCTACGAGCAGTACTTC. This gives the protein CASSSRAGGSYEQYF.

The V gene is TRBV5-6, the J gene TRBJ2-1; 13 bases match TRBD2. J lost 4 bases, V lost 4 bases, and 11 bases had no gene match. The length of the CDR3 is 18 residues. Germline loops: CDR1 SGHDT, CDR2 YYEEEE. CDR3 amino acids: CASSLYGGLAGSYNEQFF. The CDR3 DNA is TGTGCCAGCAGCCTCTATGGGGGACTAGCGGGGTCGTACAATGAGCAGTTCTTC.

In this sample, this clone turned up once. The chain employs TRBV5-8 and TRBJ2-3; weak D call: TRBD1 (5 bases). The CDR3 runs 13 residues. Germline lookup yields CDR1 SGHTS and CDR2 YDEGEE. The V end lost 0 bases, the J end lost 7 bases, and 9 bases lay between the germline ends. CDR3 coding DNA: TGTGCCAGCAGCTTGGAGGGGCGCAATACGCAGTATTTT. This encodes CASSLEGRNTQYF.

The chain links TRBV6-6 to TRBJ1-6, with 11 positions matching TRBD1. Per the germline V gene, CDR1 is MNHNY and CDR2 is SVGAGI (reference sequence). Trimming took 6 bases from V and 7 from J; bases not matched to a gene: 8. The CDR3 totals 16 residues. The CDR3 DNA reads TGTGCCAGCAGCCCTAGGGACAGGGGGTGGAATTCACCCCTCCACTTT. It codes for CASSPRDRGWNSPLHF.

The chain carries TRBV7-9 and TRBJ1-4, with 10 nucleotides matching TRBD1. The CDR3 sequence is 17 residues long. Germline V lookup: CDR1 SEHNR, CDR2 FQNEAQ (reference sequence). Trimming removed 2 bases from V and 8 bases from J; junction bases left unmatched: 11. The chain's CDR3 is CASSLSTTGGAWEKLFF. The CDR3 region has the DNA TGTGCCAGCAGCTTATCCACGACAGGGGGCGCCTGGGAAAAACTGTTTTTT. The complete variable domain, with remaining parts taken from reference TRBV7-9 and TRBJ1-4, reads DTGVSQNPRHKITKRGQNVTFRCDPISEHNRLYWYRQTLGQGPEFLTYFQNEAQLEKSRLLSDRFSAERPKGSFSTLEIQRTEQGDSAMYLCASSLSTTGGAWEKLFFGSGTQLSVL.

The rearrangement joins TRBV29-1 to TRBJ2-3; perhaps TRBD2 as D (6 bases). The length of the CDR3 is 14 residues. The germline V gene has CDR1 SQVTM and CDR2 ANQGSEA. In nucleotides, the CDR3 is TGCAGGGCCACGGCGGGGCGATACACAGATACGCAGTATTTT. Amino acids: CRATAGRYTDTQYF.

The CDR3: CANGREGGNTIYF. CDR3 nucleotide sequence: TGTGCCAATGGACGGGAGGGTGGAAACACCATATATTTT. This rearrangement joins TRBV10-3 to TRBJ1-3; D is unresolved. The germline V gene encodes CDR1 ENHRY and CDR2 SYGVKD. The V end was cut by 10 bases, the J end by 3 bases, with 13 bases between. This CDR3 contains 13 residues.

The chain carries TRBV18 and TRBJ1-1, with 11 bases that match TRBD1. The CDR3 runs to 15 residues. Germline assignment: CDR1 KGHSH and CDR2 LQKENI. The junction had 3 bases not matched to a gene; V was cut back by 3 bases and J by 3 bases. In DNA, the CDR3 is TGTGCCAGCTCACCCCGGGACAGGGGGTACACTGAAGCTTTCTTT. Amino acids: CASSPRDRGYTEAFF.

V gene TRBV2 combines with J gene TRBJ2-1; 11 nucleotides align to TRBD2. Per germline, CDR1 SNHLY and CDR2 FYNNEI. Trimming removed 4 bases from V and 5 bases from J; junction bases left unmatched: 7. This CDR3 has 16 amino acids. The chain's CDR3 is CASSGASGGSNNEQFF. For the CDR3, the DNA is TGTGCCAGCAGTGGGGCTAGCGGGGGGTCGAACAATGAGCAGTTCTTC.

As DNA, the CDR3 is TGTGCCAGCAGTTACTCACCGGGGGGCACCGGGGAGCTGTTTTTT. This codes for CASSYSPGGTGELFF. The rearrangement links TRBV6-5 to TRBJ2-2, with 7 nucleotides matching TRBD2. The CDR3 has 15 residues. Germline lookup yields CDR1 MNHEY and CDR2 SVGAGI. Trimming at V came to 0 bases and at J to 4 bases, leaving 2 bases not matched to a gene.